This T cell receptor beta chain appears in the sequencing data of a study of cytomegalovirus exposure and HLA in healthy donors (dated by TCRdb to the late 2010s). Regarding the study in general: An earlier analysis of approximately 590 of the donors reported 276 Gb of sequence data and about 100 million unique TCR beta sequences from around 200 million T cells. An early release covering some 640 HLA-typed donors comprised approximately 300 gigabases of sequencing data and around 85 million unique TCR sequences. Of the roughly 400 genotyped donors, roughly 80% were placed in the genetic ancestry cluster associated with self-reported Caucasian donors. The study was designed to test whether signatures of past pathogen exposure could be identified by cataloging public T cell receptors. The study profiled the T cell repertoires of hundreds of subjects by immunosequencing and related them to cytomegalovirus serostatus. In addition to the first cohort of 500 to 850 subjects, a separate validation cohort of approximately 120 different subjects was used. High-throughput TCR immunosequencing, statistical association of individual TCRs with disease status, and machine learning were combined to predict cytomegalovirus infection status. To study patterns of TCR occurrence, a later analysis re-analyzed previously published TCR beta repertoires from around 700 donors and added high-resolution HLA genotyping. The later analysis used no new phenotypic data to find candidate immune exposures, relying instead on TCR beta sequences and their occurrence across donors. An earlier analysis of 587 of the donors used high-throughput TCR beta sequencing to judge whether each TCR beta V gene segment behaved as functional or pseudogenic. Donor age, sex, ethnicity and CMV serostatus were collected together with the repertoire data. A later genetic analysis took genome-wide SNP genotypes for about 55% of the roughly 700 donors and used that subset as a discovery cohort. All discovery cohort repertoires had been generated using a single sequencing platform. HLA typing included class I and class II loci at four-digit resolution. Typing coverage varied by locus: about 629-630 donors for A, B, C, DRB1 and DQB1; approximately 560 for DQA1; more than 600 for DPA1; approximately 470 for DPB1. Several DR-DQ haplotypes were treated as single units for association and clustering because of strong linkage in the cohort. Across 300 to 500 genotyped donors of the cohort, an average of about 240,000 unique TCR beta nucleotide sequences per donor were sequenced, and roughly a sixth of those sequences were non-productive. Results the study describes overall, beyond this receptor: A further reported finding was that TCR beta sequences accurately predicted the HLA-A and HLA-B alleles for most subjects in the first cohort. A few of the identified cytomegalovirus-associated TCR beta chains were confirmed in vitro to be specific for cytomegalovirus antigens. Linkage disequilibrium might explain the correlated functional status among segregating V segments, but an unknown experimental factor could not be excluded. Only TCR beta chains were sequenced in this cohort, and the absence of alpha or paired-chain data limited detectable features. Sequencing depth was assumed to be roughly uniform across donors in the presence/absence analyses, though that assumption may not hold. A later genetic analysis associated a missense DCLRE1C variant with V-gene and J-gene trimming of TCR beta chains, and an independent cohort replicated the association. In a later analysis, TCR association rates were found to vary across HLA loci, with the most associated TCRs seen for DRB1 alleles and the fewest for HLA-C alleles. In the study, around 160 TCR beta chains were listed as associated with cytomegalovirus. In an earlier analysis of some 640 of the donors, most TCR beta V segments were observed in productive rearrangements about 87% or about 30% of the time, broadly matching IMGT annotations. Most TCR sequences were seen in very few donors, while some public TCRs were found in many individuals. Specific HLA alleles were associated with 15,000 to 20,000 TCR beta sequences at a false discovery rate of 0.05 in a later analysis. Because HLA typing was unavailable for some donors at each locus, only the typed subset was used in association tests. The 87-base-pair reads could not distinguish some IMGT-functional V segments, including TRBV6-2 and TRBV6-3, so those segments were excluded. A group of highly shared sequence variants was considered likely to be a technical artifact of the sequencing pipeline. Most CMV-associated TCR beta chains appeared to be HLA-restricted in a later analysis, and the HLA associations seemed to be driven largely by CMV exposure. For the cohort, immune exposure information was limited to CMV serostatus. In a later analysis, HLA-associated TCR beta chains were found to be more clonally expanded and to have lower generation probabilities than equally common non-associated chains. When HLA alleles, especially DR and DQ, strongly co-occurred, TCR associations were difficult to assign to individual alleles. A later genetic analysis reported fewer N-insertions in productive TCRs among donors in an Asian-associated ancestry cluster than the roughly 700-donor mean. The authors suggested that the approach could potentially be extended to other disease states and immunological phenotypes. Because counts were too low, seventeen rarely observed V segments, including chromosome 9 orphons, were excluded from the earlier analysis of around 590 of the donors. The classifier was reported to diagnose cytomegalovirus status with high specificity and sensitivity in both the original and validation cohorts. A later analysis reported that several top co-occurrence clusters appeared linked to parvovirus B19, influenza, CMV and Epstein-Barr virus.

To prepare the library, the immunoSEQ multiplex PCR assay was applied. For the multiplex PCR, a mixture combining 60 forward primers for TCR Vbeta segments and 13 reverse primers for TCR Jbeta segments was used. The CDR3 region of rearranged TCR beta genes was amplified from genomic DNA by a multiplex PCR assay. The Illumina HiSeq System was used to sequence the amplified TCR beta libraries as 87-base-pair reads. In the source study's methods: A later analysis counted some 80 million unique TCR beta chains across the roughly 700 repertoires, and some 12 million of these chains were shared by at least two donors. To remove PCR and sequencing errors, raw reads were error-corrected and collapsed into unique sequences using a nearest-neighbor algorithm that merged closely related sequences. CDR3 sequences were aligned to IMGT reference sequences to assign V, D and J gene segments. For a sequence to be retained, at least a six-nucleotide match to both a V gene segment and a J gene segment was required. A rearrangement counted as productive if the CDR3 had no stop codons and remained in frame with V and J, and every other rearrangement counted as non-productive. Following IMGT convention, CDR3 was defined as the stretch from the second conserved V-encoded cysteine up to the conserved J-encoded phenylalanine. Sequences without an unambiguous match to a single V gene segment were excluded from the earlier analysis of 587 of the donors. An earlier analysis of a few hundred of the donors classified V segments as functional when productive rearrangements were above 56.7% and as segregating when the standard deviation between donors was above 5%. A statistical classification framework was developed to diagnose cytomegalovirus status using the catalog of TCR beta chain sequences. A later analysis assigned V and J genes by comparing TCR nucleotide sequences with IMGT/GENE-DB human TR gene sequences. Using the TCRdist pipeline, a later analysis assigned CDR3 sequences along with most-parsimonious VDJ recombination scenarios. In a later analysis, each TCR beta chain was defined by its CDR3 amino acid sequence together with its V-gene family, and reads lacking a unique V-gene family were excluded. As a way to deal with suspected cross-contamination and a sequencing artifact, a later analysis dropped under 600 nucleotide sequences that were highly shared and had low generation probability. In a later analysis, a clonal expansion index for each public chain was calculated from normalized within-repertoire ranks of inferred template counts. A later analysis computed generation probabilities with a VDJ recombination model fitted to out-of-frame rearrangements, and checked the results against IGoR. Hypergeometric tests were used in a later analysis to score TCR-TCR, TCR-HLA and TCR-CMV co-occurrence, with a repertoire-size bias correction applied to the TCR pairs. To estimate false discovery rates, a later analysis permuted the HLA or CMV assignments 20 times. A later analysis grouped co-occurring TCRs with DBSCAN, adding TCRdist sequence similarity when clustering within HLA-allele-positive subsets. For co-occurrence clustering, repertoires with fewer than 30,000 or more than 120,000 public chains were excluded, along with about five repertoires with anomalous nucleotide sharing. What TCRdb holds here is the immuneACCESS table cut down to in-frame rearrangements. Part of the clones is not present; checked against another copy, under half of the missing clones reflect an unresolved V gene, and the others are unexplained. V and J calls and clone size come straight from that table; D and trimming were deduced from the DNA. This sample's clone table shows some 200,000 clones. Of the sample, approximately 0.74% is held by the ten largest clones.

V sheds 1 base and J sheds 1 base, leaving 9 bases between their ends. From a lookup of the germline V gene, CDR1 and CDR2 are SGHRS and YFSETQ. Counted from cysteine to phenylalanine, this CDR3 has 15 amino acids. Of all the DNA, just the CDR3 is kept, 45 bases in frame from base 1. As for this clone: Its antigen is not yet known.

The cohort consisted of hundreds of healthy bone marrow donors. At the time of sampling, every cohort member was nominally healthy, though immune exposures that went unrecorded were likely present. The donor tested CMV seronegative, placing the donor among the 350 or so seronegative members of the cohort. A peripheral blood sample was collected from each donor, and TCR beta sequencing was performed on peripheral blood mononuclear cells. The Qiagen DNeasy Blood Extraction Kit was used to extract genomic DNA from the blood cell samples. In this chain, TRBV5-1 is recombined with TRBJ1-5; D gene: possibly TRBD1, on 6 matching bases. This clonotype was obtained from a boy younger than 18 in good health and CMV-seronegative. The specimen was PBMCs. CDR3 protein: CASSLTGSSNQPQHF. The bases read TGCGCCAGCAGCTTGACAGGGTCGAGCAATCAGCCCCAGCATTTT. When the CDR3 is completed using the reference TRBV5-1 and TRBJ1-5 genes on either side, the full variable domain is KAGVTQTPRYLIKTRGQQVTLSCSPISGHRSVSWYQQTPGQGLQFLFEYFSETQRNKGNFPGRFSGRQFSNSRSEMNVSTLELGDSALYLCASSLTGSSNQPQHFGDGTRLSIL.